This T cell receptor beta chain was captured by sequencing in a study of resident and recirculating memory T cells in vitiligo (dated by TCRdb to 2016 to 2018). About the investigation overall: For TCR beta sequencing, epidermis was obtained by shave biopsy from two lesional and two nonlesional sites, and PBMCs were also collected, from each of a few stable vitiligo patients. Without cell sorting, samples were homogenized immediately before genomic DNA was extracted using the Qiagen DNeasy Blood & Tissue Kit. The human TCR beta sequencing was designed to test whether specific clones found in lesional vitiligo skin differed from the clones found in nonlesional skin and in blood.

CDR3 length: 14 amino acids, cysteine to phenylalanine. Only the CDR3 region is kept as DNA, spanning 42 bases read in frame from base 1. Looking up the germline V gene yields CDR1 ENHRY and CDR2 SYGVKD. V gives up 3 bases and J gives up 5 bases, and the segment between their germline ends measures 13 bases. With regard to this clone: The clone's antigen remains unknown. Base-call qualities are not available, and no considerably larger clone is one nucleotide away.

Stable vitiligo was defined as no change in lesions over the previous 6 months. To count as stable, patients also needed to show no confetti depigmentation, which is a clinical sign of active vitiligo. Patients who had been treated within the previous three months were excluded. Ficoll density gradient centrifugation was used to isolate PBMCs from heparinized blood, after which the PBMCs were flash-frozen. The immunoSEQ hsTCRB kit was used to amplify TCR beta chains from genomic DNA. Sequencing of TCR beta libraries was performed on an Illumina MiSeq instrument by the immunoSEQ service. For the original study's pipeline: Repertoire data were analyzed using the immunoSEQ Analyzer. As stored in TCRdb, this immuneACCESS dataset retains in-frame rearrangements with V and J assigned. A fraction of the clones does not appear; measured against another copy, unresolved V genes explain less than half of the discrepancy, and the remainder lacks a known reason. V and J calls and clone size are copied from that table; D and trimming were computed from the DNA. This sample lists roughly 76,000 clones; more than 85% were detected once. In total, the top ten clones hold over 4.5% of the sample.

Overall results and qualifications from the work: No single dominant TCR clone was found, and clonality differed from one vitiligo lesion to another. TCR sequences were not shared across biopsy sites or across patients, which suggests that different T cell clones infiltrate different lesions, a pattern described as private specificity. Future mechanistic studies are needed so that the relative contributions of the lesion-infiltrating T cell clones and of human Trm versus Tcm pools can be evaluated. Overlap and correlation analysis found no significant repertoire overlap between any two biopsies, even biopsies from the same patient, apart from each lesion compared with itself.

The rearrangement joined TRBV10-3 to TRBJ2-5; no D segment can be confidently identified. This TCR was sampled from a male donor with vitiligo. The sequenced sample consisted of blood. The CDR3 region has the sequence CAISDGTYGETQYF. The DNA reads as follows: TGTGCCATCAGTGACGGAACATACGGGGAGACCCAGTACTTC.